The rows below give T cell receptor beta chains drawn from one sample of a study of blood T cell repertoires in COVID-19. The protocol was immunoSEQ multiplex PCR, while the TCRdb copy is restricted to in-frame clones and leaves out a portion. The sample includes about 45,000 clones, 89% of them seen just once. Sequenced input: peripheral blood. The receptor set was obtained from a human donor in a cohort sampled during active COVID-19. Each CDR3 is given with its conserved first and last residue. D genes are given only for firm matches. Rows may omit the clone size; those that give it use once, few, many or a size class.

>NA|TRBV18|TRBJ2-1|NA
TGTGCCAGCTCACCACGGAGCAATGAGCAGTTCTTC
CASSPRSNEQFF
>TRBD2|TRBV5-1|TRBJ2-3|NA
TGCGCCAGCAGTCCACTAGCGGGGGGCCAGGATACGCAGTATTTT
CASSPLAGGQDTQYF
>TRBD1|TRBV27|TRBJ2-2|NA
TGTGCCAGCAGTTTATACAGGGGGCTGGACACCGGGGAGCTGTTTTTT
CASSLYRGLDTGELFF
>TRBD1|TRBV9|TRBJ2-5|NA
TGTGCCAGCAGCGCGACCGGGACAGGGGCAATGGAGACCCAGTACTTC
CASSATGTGAMETQYF
>NA|TRBV2|TRBJ2-1|NA
TGTGCCAGCATGAGGGTGTATAACGCGGGGCAGTTCTTC
CASMRVYNAGQFF
>NA|TRBV7-9|TRBJ1-2|few
TGTGCCAGCAGCTTAGCTGGAGCTAACTATGGCTACACCTTC
CASSLAGANYGYTF
>NA|TRBV7-9|TRBJ2-1|NA
TGTGCCAGCAGCTTAGTGGGTAGCGAACCGGCTAAGATGCAGTTCTTC
CASSLVGSEPAKMQFF
>NA|TRBV6-5|TRBJ1-4|NA
TGTGCCAGCACGAACAGGGTGGGGGAAAAACTGTTTTTT
CASTNRVGEKLFF
>NA|TRBV7-2|TRBJ1-4|NA
TGTGCCAGCAGCCGGACACCCGCAGGTGAAAAACTGTTTTTT
CASSRTPAGEKLFF
>TRBD1|TRBV4-3|TRBJ1-2|NA
TGCGCCAGCAGCCAACACACAGGGGGCTATGGCTACACCTTC
CASSQHTGGYGYTF
>NA|TRBV18|TRBJ1-1|NA
TGTGCCAGCTCCCCGAAAGAGGGAGCGAACACTGAAGCTTTCTTT
CASSPKEGANTEAFF
>TRBD2|TRBV5-1|TRBJ2-5|NA
TGCGCCAGCAGTAGGTCTAGCGGGGGGGAGACCCAGTACTTC
CASSRSSGGETQYF
>NA|TRBV3-1/TRBV3-2|TRBJ1-1|NA
TGTGCCAGCAGCCAGGGGGCTGGAACTGAAGCTTTCTTT
CASSQGAGTEAFF
>NA|TRBV7-6|TRBJ2-1|NA
TGTGCCAGCAGCTTAGAGGTGCAGGGTGGCCGGCAGTTCTTC
CASSLEVQGGRQFF
>TRBD1|TRBV6-5|TRBJ2-7|NA
TGTGCCAGCAGGGGGACACAGGGGCGGCAGTACTTC
CASRGTQGRQYF
>NA|TRBV5-1|TRBJ2-7|NA
TGCGCCAGCAGCTTGAGACAGGCGAGCGAGCAGTACTTC
CASSLRQASEQYF
>TRBD1|TRBV5-6|TRBJ1-5|medium-sized
TGTGCCAGCAGCCTGGGGGGACAGGGAACTCAGCCCCAGCATTTT
CASSLGGQGTQPQHF
>TRBD1|TRBV5-4|TRBJ1-2|NA
TGTGCCAGCAGCACTCAGGGGGCTGCCTATGGCTACACCTTC
CASSTQGAAYGYTF
>TRBD1|TRBV7-8|TRBJ2-1|NA
TGTGCCAGCAGCAAAGACAGGGTCAATGAGCAGTTCTTC
CASSKDRVNEQFF
>TRBD2|TRBV20-1|TRBJ2-5|NA
TGCATAGCGGGGGGGTCGGAGACCCAGTACTTC
CIAGGSETQYF
>NA|TRBV2|TRBJ2-6|NA
TGTGCCAGCAGTGAAGGCGGGCCAACCAACGTCCTGACTTTC
CASSEGGPTNVLTF
>NA|TRBV11-2|TRBJ1-2|NA
TGTGCCAGCAGCCCGAGATCTTTGAGGTATGGCTACACCTTC
CASSPRSLRYGYTF
>TRBD1|TRBV2|TRBJ2-7|once
TGTGCCAGCTGCCGGGACAGGGCCTCCTACGAGCAGTACTTC
CASCRDRASYEQYF
>TRBD1|TRBV5-6|TRBJ1-6|NA
TGTGCCAGCAGCTTGGCTGAGGGGGCCGGGAGCTCCTATAATTCACCCCTCCACTTT
CASSLAEGAGSSYNSPLHF
>NA|TRBV18|TRBJ2-7|NA
TGTGCCAGCTCCATCCAGCGAGACTCCTACGAGCAGTACTTC
CASSIQRDSYEQYF
>TRBD1|TRBV4-1|TRBJ1-2|NA
TGCGCCAGCAGACCTTACTTCCCCGGGGGACAGGGGGTTCTGGGCTATGGCTACACCTTC
CASRPYFPGGQGVLGYGYTF
>NA|TRBV12-3/TRBV12-4|TRBJ2-5|NA
TGTGCCAGCAGTTTAGGGAGCGAGACCCAGTACTTC
CASSLGSETQYF
>TRBD1|TRBV7-9|TRBJ2-3|NA
TGTGCCAGCAGCTCCCGGACAGGGATAACAGATACGCAGTATTTT
CASSSRTGITDTQYF
>TRBD2|TRBV5-1|TRBJ2-1|NA
TGCGCCAGCAGCTTGATAGCGGGTAGGGAAAGCTCCTACAATGAGCAGTTCTTC
CASSLIAGRESSYNEQFF
>NA|TRBV23-1|TRBJ2-7|few
TGCGCCAGCAGCCTTTTTCAGGGCGACTACGAGCAGTACTTC
CASSLFQGDYEQYF
>TRBD1|TRBV3-1/TRBV3-2|TRBJ2-7|NA
TGTGCCAGCAGCCAGGCCGGGACAGGGGACGACGAGCAGTACTTC
CASSQAGTGDDEQYF
>TRBD1|TRBV5-1|TRBJ1-6|NA
TGCGCCAGCAGCTTAGACGGACAGGCCTCTAGGTCACCCCTCCACTTT
CASSLDGQASRSPLHF
>TRBD2|TRBV3-1/TRBV3-2|TRBJ2-1|NA
TGTGCCAGCAGCCAAACGGGACTAGCGGGTGCGAATGAGCAGTTCTTC
CASSQTGLAGANEQFF
>NA|TRBV9|TRBJ1-6|NA
TGTGCCAGCAGCCGGGGAAATTCACCCCTCCACTTT
CASSRGNSPLHF
>TRBD2|TRBV6-5|TRBJ2-5|NA
TGTGCCACAGGACTAGCGAGCTATCAAACCCAGTACTTC
CATGLASYQTQYF
>NA|TRBV19|TRBJ2-2|once
TGTGCCAGTAGTATAGAGGGAGACGGGGAGCTGTTTTTT
CASSIEGDGELFF
>TRBD2|TRBV5-1|TRBJ2-1|once
TGCGCCAGCAGCTCCGGGACTAGCGGGAGTCTGTACAATGAGCAGTTCTTC
CASSSGTSGSLYNEQFF
>TRBD1|TRBV4-1|TRBJ2-2|NA
TGCGCCAGCAGCCAAGATCGGAGAGACAGGGTTGGTACCGGGGAGCTGTTTTTT
CASSQDRRDRVGTGELFF
>TRBD2|TRBV5-4|TRBJ2-2|NA
TGTGCCAGCAGCTTGGGGACGACTAGCGGGGGAGTCACCGGGGAGCTGTTTTTT
CASSLGTTSGGVTGELFF
>NA|TRBV10-2|TRBJ1-6|NA
TGCGCCAGCAGTGTAAAGGGGATGAACGCCTCACCCCTCCACTTT
CASSVKGMNASPLHF
>NA|TRBV7-9|TRBJ1-2|once
TGTGCCAGCAGCTTAGCGCAGCCAGGGCTAGACTATGGCTACACCTTC
CASSLAQPGLDYGYTF
>TRBD2|TRBV5-1|TRBJ2-1|NA
TGCGCCAGCAGCTTGTCGGCGGGGGGGAATGAGCAGTTCTTC
CASSLSAGGNEQFF
>NA|TRBV7-8|TRBJ1-6|NA
TGTGCCAGCAGCTTACAGGGGAACTATAATTCACCCCTCCACTTT
CASSLQGNYNSPLHF
>TRBD1|TRBV5-1|TRBJ1-5|NA
TGCGCCAGCAGCTTGAAGGGGGCCAGCAATCAGCCCCAGCATTTT
CASSLKGASNQPQHF
>NA|TRBV4-1|TRBJ1-2|few
TGCGCCAGCAGTGCGAAAAAGCACTATGGCTACACCTTC
CASSAKKHYGYTF
>NA|TRBV6-5|TRBJ1-2|NA
TGTGCCAGCGAGGGCCTCTATGGCTACACCTTC
CASEGLYGYTF